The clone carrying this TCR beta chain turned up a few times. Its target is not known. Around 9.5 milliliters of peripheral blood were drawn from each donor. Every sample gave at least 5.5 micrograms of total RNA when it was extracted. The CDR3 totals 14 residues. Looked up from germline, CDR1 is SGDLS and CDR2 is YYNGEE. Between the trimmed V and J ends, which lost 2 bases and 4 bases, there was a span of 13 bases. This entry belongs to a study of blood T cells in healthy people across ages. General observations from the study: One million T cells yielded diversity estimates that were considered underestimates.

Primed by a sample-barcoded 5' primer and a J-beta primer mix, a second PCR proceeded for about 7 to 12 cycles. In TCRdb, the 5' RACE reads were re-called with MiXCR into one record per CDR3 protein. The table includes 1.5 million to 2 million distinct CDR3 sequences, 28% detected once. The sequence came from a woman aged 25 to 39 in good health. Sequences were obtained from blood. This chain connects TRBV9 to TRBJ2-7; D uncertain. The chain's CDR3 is CASSVIPGAYEQYF. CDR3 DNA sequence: TGTGCCAGCAGCGTGATTCCGGGCGCTTACGAGCAGTACTTC.